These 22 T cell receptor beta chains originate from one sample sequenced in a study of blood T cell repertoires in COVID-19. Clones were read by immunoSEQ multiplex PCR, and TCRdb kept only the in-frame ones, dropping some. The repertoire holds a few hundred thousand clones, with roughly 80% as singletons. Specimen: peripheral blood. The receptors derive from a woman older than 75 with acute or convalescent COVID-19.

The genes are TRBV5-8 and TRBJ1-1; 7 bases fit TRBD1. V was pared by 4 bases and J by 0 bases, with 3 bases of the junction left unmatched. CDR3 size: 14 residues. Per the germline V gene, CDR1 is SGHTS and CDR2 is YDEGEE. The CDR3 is CASSLGQVNTEAFF. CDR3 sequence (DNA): TGTGCCAGCAGCCTCGGACAGGTGAACACTGAAGCTTTCTTT. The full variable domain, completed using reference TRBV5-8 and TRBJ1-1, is EAGVTQSPTHLIKTRGQQATLRCSPISGHTSVYWYQQALGLGLQFLLWYDEGEERNRGNFPPRFSGRQFPNYSSELNVNALELEDSALYLCASSLGQVNTEAFFGQGTRLTVV.

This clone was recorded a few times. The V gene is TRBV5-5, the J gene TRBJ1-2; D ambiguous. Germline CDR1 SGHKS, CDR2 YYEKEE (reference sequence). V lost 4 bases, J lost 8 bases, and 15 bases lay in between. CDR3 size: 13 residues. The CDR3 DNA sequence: TGTGCCAGCAGCCTCCTCCCCCCGGGAGGCTACACCTTC. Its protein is CASSLLPPGGYTF.

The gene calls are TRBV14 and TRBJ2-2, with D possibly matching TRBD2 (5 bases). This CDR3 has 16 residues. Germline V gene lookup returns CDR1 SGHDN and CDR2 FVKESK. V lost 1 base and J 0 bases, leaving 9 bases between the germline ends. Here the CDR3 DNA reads TGTGCCAGCAGCCAAGTACGAGGGACGAACACCGGGGAGCTGTTTTTT. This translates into CASSQVRGTNTGELFF.

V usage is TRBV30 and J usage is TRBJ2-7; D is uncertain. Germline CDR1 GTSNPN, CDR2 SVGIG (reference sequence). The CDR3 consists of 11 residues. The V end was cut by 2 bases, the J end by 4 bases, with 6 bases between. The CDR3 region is CAWSNIYEQYF. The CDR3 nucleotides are TGTGCCTGGAGTAACATTTACGAGCAGTACTTC.

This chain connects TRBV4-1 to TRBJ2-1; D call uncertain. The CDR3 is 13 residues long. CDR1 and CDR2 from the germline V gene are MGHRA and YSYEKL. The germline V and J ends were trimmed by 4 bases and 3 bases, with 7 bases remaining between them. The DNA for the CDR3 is TGCGCCAGCAGCCGCCCCAGCTACAATGAGCAGTTCTTC. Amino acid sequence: CASSRPSYNEQFF.

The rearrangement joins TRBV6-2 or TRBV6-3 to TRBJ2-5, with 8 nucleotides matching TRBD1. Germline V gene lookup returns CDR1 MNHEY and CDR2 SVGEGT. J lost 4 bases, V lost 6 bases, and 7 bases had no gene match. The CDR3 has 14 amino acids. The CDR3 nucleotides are TGTGCCAGCAGCCCCGGGACAGGCCCAGAGACCCAGTACTTC. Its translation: CASSPGTGPETQYF.

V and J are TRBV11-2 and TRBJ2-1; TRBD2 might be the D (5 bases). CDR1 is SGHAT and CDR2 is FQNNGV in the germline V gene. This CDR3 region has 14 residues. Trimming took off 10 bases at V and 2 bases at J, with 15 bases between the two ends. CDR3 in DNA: TGTGCCACCCCCGGGGTTGGGACCTACAATGAGCAGTTCTTC. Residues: CATPGVGTYNEQFF. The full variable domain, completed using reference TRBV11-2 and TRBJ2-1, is EAGVAQSPRYKIIEKRQSVAFWCNPISGHATLYWYQQILGQGPKLLIQFQNNGVVDDSQLPKDRFSAERLKGVDSTLKIQPAKLEDSAVYLCATPGVGTYNEQFFGPGTRLTVL.

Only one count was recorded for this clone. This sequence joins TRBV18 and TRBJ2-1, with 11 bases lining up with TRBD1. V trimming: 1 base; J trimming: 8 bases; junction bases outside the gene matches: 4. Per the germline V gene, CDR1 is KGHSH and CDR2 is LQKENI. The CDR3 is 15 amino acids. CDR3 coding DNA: TGTGCCAGCTCACCACGGACAGGGGGCTCGTATGAGCAGTTCTTC. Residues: CASSPRTGGSYEQFF.

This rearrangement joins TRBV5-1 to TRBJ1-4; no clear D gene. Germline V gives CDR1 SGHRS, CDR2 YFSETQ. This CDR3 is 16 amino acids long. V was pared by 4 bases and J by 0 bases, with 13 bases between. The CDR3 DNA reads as TGCGCCAGCAGCCTTGGGAGGCAGCCAACTAATGAAAAACTGTTTTTT. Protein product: CASSLGRQPTNEKLFF.

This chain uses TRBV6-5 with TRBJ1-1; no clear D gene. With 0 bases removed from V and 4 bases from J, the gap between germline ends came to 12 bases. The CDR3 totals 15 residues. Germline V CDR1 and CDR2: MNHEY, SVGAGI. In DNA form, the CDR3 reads TGTGCCAGCAGTTACTCGACCGGCGACTCCACTGAAGCTTTCTTT. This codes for CASSYSTGDSTEAFF.

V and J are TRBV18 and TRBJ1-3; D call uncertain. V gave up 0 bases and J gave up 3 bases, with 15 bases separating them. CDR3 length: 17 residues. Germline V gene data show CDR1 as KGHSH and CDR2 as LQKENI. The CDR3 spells CASSPPQGRVGGNTIYF. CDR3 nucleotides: TGTGCCAGCTCACCACCGCAAGGGAGAGTAGGTGGAAACACCATATATTTT.

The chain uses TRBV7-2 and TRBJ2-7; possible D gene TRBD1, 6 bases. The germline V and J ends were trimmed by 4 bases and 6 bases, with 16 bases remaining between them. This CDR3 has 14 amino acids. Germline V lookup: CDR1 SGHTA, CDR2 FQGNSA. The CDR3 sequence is CASSSGVPTPEQYF. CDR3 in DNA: TGTGCCAGCAGCTCAGGGGTCCCGACCCCCGAGCAGTACTTC.

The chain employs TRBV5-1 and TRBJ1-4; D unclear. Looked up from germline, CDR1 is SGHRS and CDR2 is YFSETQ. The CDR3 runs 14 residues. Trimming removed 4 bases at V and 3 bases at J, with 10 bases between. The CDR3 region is CASSRDGANEKLFF. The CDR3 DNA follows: TGCGCCAGCAGCAGAGACGGGGCTAATGAAAAACTGTTTTTT. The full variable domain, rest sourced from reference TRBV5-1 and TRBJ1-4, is KAGVTQTPRYLIKTRGQQVTLSCSPISGHRSVSWYQQTPGQGLQFLFEYFSETQRNKGNFPGRFSGRQFSNSRSEMNVSTLELGDSALYLCASSRDGANEKLFFGSGTQLSVL.

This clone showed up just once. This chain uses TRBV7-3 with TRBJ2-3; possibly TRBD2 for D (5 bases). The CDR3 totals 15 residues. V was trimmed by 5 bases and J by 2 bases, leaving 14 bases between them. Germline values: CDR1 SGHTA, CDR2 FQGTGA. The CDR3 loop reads CASSPHGDVTDTQYF. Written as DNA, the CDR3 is TGTGCCAGCAGCCCCCACGGGGATGTCACAGATACGCAGTATTTT.

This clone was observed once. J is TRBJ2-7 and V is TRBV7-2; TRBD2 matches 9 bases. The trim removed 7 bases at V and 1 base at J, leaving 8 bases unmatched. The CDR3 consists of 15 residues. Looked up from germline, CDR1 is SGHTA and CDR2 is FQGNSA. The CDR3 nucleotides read TGTGCCAGCAAAACCCTAGCGGGGTTATCCTACGAGCAGTACTTC. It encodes CASKTLAGLSYEQYF.

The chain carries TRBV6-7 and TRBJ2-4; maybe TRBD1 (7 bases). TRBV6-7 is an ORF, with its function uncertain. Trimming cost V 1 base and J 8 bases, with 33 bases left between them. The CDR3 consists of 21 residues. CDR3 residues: CASSYYSAWPGGRGFDDIQYF. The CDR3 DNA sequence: TGTGCCAGCAGTTACTATTCGGCGTGGCCAGGGGGACGGGGGTTTGATGACATTCAGTACTTC.

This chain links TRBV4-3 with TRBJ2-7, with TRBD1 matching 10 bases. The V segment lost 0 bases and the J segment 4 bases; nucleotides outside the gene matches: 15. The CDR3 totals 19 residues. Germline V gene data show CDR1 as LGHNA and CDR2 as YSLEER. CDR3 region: CASSQEVPGQGSPAYEQYF. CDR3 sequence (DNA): TGCGCCAGCAGCCAAGAGGTTCCGGGACAGGGGAGTCCAGCTTACGAGCAGTACTTC.

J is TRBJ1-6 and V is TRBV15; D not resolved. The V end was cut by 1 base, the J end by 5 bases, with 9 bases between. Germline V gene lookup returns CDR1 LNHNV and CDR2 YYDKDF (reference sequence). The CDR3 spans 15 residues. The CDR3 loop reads CATSRAVADNSPLHF. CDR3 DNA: TGTGCCACCAGCAGAGCCGTGGCAGATAATTCACCCCTCCACTTT.

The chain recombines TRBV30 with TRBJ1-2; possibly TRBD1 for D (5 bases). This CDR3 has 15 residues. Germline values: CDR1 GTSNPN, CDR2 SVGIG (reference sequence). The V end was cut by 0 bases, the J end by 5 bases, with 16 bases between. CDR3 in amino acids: CAWSVLSGRAYGYTF. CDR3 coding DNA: TGTGCCTGGAGTGTACTCTCGGGCAGGGCATATGGCTACACCTTC.

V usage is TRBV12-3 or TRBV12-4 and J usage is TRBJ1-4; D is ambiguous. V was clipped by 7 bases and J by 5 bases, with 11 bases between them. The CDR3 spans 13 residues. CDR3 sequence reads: CASTPGLNEKLFF. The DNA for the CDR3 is TGTGCCAGCACCCCAGGCCTGAATGAAAAACTGTTTTTT.

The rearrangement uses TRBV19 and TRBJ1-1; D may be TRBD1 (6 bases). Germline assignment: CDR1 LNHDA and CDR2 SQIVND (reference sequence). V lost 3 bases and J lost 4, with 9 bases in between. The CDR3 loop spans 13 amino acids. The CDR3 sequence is CASSMGRGTEAFF. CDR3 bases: TGTGCCAGTAGTATGGGCAGGGGCACTGAAGCTTTCTTT.

The CDR3: CASSTSGVRTEAFF. The CDR3 DNA reads as TGTGCCAGTAGTACTTCAGGGGTCCGGACTGAAGCTTTCTTT. The V and J genes are TRBV19 and TRBJ1-1; tentative D call: TRBD1 (6 bases). V lost 4 bases and J lost 5, with 14 bases in between. This CDR3 contains 14 residues. Germline V lookup: CDR1 LNHDA, CDR2 SQIVND (reference sequence).